These 16 T cell receptor beta chains came from one sample sequenced in a study of CD8 T cells in ankylosing spondylitis. TCRdb re-called the 5' RACE reads with MiXCR, one entry per CDR3 protein. The table has about 92,000 distinct CDR3 sequences, roughly 9.6% seen once. The specimen sequenced was blood, either unsorted or a sorted T cell fraction (not recorded which). The origin of the receptors is a male donor with ankylosing spondylitis or in good health (not recorded which).

This clonotype was picked up many times. The chain uses TRBV12-3 or TRBV12-4 and TRBJ2-7; 8 nucleotides align to TRBD1. The V gene end was trimmed by 6 bases and the J gene end by 0 bases; junction bases not matched to a gene: 10. The length of the CDR3 is 16 residues. CDR3: CASSRPRQGSSYEQYF. The CDR3 DNA sequence: TGTGCCAGCAGCCGACCCAGACAGGGGAGCTCCTACGAGCAGTACTTC.

This clonotype occurred many times. The gene calls are TRBV24-1 and TRBJ2-2, with D uncertain. V was pared by 2 bases and J by 2 bases, with 8 bases between. CDR3 length: 15 residues. Germline V lookup: CDR1 KGHDR, CDR2 SFDVKD. The CDR3 coding sequence is TGTGCCACCAGTGATTGGGGTTCCAACACCGGGGAGCTGTTTTTT. It encodes CATSDWGSNTGELFF.

This clonotype appeared many times. The chain joins TRBV12-3 or TRBV12-4 to TRBJ1-5; no definite D call. The V gene lost 4 bases and the J gene lost 1 base, with 8 bases spanning the gap. The CDR3 consists of 14 residues. CDR3 bases: TGTGCCAGCAGTTATGAGAGAAGCAATCAGCCCCAGCATTTT. Translation gives CASSYERSNQPQHF.

The DNA for the CDR3 is TGTGCCAGCAGCTTGGCTCTAGCGGGGGCCTCCTACAATGAGCAGTTCTTC. It encodes CASSLALAGASYNEQFF. The gene calls are TRBV7-6 and TRBJ2-1, with TRBD2 matching over 10 bases. The V gene's germline CDR1 is SGHVS and CDR2 FNYEAQ. Losses at the gene ends were 3 bases for V and 0 bases for J; bases not matched to a gene: 5. The CDR3 is 17 residues long.

In regard to this clonotype: This could be a read error, since a much larger clone is one nucleotide away. This chain links TRBV20-1 with TRBJ2-5; D is perhaps TRBD1 (7 bases). V was shortened by 5 bases and J by 9 bases, with 28 bases between the two germline ends. In germline, CDR1 is DFQATT, CDR2 SNEGSKA (reference sequence). The CDR3 runs 16 residues. The CDR3 spells CSAYYRGLGLWEAQYF. The DNA of the CDR3 is TGCAGTGCTTACTACAGGGGTCTAGGTTTGTGGGAGGCCCAGTACTTC.

This clonotype was observed a few times. This chain connects TRBV7-9 to TRBJ2-5; TRBD2 matches at 8 bases. The CDR3 is 14 residues long. The V gene end was trimmed by 0 bases and the J gene end by 7 bases; junction bases not matched to a gene: 4. From germline, CDR1 is SEHNR and CDR2 FQNEAQ (reference sequence). The CDR3 here is CASSLAAGVRTQYF. The DNA of the CDR3 is TGTGCCAGCAGCTTAGCAGCGGGGGTGCGGACCCAGTACTTC.

This clonotype appeared many times. The chain joins TRBV20-1 to TRBJ2-2, with TRBD1 matching 11 bases. The CDR3 extends over 18 amino acids. J gave up 3 bases and V 1 base, and 10 bases lay outside the gene matches. Germline values: CDR1 DFQATT, CDR2 SNEGSKA (reference sequence). The CDR3 DNA sequence: TGCAGTGCTAGAGCCCTAGTATGGGGACAGGGGGACACCGGGGAGCTGTTTTTT. It yields the protein CSARALVWGQGDTGELFF.

This clonotype was picked up many times. The chain recombines TRBV29-1 with TRBJ2-2; possibly TRBD1 for D (5 bases). In germline, CDR1 is SQVTM, CDR2 ANQGSEA. The CDR3 runs to 14 residues. The ends were cut back, 7 bases at V and 5 bases at J, with 17 bases in the middle. CDR3 in amino acids: CSAKGLVRTGELFF. The CDR3 DNA follows: TGCAGCGCCAAGGGGCTGGTGAGAACCGGGGAGCTGTTTTTT.

This clonotype showed up many times. V is TRBV10-3 and J is TRBJ2-3, with D possibly TRBD2 on 5 matching bases. Germline CDR1 reads ENHRY; CDR2 reads SYGVKD. The V end was cut by 4 bases, the J end by 4 bases, with 9 bases between. This CDR3 region has 13 residues. As DNA, the CDR3 is TGTGCCATCAGTGGTCTAGCAGCAGATACGCAGTATTTT. Translated, it gives CAISGLAADTQYF.

This clonotype was observed many times. The chain links TRBV9 to TRBJ1-6; possibly TRBD1 for D (5 bases). The CDR3 extends over 15 amino acids. Trimming left V 0 bases short and J 5 bases short, with 9 bases between. Germline CDR1 SGDLS, CDR2 YYNGEE. The CDR3 region has the DNA TGTGCCAGCAGCGTAGGTGGAGGGGATAATTCACCCCTCCACTTT. Translated: CASSVGGGDNSPLHF.

The sample holds many counts of this clonotype. V gene TRBV20-1 combines with J gene TRBJ1-4; TRBD1 agrees at 8 bases. V lost 6 bases, J lost 10 bases, and 16 bases stayed unmatched. The germline CDR1 and CDR2 sequences are DFQATT and SNEGSKA (reference sequence). This CDR3 comprises 15 residues. The CDR3 protein is CSARTGSRTKAKLFF. DNA for the CDR3: TGCAGTGCGAGGACAGGGTCTCGCACCAAGGCAAAACTGTTTTTT.

This clonotype has ten or more counts. The rearrangement links TRBV15 to TRBJ2-3; 7 positions agree with TRBD2. CDR3 length equals 19 residues. The germline gives CDR1 LNHNV, CDR2 YYDKDF (reference sequence). The ends lost 0 bases at V and 0 bases at J; junction bases unmatched: 12. In nucleotides, the CDR3 is TGTGCCACCAGCAGAGATCGGACTCTGGCGGGGGATAGCACAGATACGCAGTATTTT. The encoded protein is CATSRDRTLAGDSTDTQYF.

A word on this clonotype: A read error may be the cause here, since a much bigger clone is one base away. The genes are TRBV6-1 and TRBJ1-2, with a tentative D call TRBD1 (5 bases). Germline CDR1 is MNHNS and CDR2 is SASEGT. V was trimmed by 8 bases and J by 2 bases, leaving 18 bases between them. The CDR3 has 15 amino acids. In DNA, the CDR3 is TGTGCCAGCGTCGATAGAGGGACGGCGAACTATGGCTACACCTTC. Amino acid sequence: CASVDRGTANYGYTF.

This clonotype was seen ten or more times. This chain connects TRBV5-1 to TRBJ2-7; D might be TRBD1 (6 bases). Germline V gene lookup returns CDR1 SGHRS and CDR2 YFSETQ. This CDR3 spans 13 amino acids. V gave up 4 bases and J gave up 1 base, with 9 bases separating them. CDR3 coding DNA: TGCGCCAGCAGCACTACAGGGTCCTACGAGCAGTACTTC. As protein: CASSTTGSYEQYF.

This clonotype appeared many times. The rearrangement links TRBV20-1 to TRBJ2-1, with 8 bases aligning to TRBD2. CDR3 length: 13 residues. V shed 8 bases, J shed 1 base, and the junction held 4 bases outside the gene matches. Germline V lookup: CDR1 DFQATT, CDR2 SNEGSKA (reference sequence). CDR3: CSSGTRSYNEQFF. The CDR3 nucleotides are TGCAGTTCCGGGACTAGATCCTACAATGAGCAGTTCTTC.

There are many counts of this clonotype. The V call is TRBV12-3 or TRBV12-4, the J call TRBJ1-6; D unresolved. With 8 bases removed from V and 8 bases from J, the gap between germline ends came to 7 bases. The CDR3 is 11 amino acids. The CDR3 DNA reads as TGTGCCAGCTCTGGGGATTCACCCCTCCACTTT. The encoded protein is CASSGDSPLHF.